This T cell receptor (beta chain) derives from a study of blood T cell repertoires in COVID-19. Overall study: Samples representing acute and convalescent COVID-19 were sourced from the United States, Italy and Spain. From T cells, B-cell-depleted T cells, or PBMCs came the material, which was cDNA or gDNA.

Repertoires were generated with immunoSEQ multiplex PCR, while TCRdb's copy carries only in-frame clones and drops some. The sample consists of approximately 500,000 clones, roughly 91% of them appearing once. The CDR3 loop spans 12 amino acids. The germline V gene encodes CDR1 KGHSH and CDR2 LQKENI. V was trimmed by 6 bases and J by 4 bases, leaving 9 bases between them. Input material: peripheral blood. The rearrangement links TRBV18 to TRBJ1-2; D is uncertain. The origin of this receptor is a woman aged 45-65 years with COVID-19, enrolled during active disease. The chain's CDR3 is CASSPPRYGYTF. As DNA, the CDR3 is TGTGCCAGCTCCCCCCCTCGCTATGGCTACACCTTC.